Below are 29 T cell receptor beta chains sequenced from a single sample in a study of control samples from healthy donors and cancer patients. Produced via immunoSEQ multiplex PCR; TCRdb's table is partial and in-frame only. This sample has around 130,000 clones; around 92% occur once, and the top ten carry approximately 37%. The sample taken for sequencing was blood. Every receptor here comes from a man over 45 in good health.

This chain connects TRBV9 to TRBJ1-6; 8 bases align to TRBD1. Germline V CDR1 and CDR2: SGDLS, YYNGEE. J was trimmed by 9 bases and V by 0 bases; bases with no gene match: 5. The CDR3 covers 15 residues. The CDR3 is CASSVDQQGGSPLHF. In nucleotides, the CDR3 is TGTGCCAGCAGCGTAGATCAACAGGGGGGTTCACCCCTCCACTTT. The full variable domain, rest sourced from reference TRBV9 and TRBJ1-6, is DSGVTQTPKHLITATGQRVTLRCSPRSGDLSVYWYQQSLDQGLQFLIQYYNGEERAKGNILERFSAQQFPDLHSELNLSSLELGDSALYFCASSVDQQGGSPLHFGNGTRLTVT.

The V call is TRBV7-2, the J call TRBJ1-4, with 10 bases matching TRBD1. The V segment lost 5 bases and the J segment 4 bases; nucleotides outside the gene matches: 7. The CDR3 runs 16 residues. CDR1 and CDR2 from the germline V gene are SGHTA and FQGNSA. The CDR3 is CASSRRQGALNEKLFF. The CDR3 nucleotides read TGTGCCAGCAGCAGGCGACAGGGGGCGCTTAATGAAAAACTGTTTTTT. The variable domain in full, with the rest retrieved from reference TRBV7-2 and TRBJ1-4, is GAGVSQSPSNKVTEKGKDVELRCDPISGHTALYWYRQSLGQGLEFLIYFQGNSAPDKSGLPSDRFSAERTGGSVSTLTIQRTQQEDSAVYLCASSRRQGALNEKLFFGSGTQLSVL.

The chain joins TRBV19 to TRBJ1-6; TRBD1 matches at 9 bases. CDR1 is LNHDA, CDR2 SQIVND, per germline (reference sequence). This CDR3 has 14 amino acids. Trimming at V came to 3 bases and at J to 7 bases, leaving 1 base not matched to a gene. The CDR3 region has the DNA TGTGCCAGTAGTATCGGGACAGGGAATTCACCCCTCCACTTT. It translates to CASSIGTGNSPLHF.

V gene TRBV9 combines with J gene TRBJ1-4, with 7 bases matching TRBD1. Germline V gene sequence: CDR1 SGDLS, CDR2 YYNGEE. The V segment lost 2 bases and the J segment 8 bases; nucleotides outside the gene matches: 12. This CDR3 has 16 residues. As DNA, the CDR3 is TGTGCCAGCAGCGTTGGACAGGTCGGGGGCGGCGAAAAACTGTTTTTT. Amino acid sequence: CASSVGQVGGGEKLFF.

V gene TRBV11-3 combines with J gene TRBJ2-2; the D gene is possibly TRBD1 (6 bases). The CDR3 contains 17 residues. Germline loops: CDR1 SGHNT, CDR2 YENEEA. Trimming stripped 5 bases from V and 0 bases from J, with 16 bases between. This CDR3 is CASSPGVGASNTGELFF. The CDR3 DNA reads TGTGCCAGCAGCCCAGGGGTCGGGGCTTCGAACACCGGGGAGCTGTTTTTT.

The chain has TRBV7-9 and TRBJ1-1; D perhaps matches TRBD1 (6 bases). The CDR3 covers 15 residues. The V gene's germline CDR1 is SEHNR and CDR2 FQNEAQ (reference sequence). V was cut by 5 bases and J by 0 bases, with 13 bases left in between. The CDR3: CASSMGGTMNTEAFF. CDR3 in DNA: TGTGCCAGCAGCATGGGGGGCACCATGAACACTGAAGCTTTCTTT.

CDR3 region: CASSLWDRGFNTGELFF. The CDR3 nucleotides are TGTGCCAGCAGCCTCTGGGACAGGGGTTTTAACACCGGGGAGCTGTTTTTT. The chain recombines TRBV11-2 with TRBJ2-2, with 10 positions matching TRBD1. From germline, CDR1 is SGHAT and CDR2 FQNNGV. The CDR3 loop spans 17 amino acids. With 5 bases clipped from V and 2 bases from J, the junction kept 8 bases outside the gene matches.

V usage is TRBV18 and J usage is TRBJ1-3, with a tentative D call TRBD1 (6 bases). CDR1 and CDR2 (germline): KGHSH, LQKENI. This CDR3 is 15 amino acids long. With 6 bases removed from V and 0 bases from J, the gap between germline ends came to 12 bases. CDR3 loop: CASSPGADSGNTIYF. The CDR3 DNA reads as TGTGCCAGCTCCCCGGGGGCAGACTCTGGAAACACCATATATTTT.

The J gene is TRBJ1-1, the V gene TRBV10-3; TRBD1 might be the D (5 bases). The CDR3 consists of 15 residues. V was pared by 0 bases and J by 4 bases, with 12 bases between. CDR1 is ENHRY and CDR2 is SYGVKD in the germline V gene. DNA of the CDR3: TGTGCCATCAGTGAGTCGAGAGAGAGGGGCACTGAAGCTTTCTTT. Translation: CAISESRERGTEAFF.

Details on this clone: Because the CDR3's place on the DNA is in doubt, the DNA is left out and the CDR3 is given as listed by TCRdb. The CDR3 loop is CASSLGGFFGDTQYF. V and J are TRBV14 and TRBJ2-3; TRBD2 is the table's D call and was not checked against the DNA. Germline values: CDR1 SGHDN, CDR2 FVKESK. The CDR3 sequence runs 15 residues, both termini included.

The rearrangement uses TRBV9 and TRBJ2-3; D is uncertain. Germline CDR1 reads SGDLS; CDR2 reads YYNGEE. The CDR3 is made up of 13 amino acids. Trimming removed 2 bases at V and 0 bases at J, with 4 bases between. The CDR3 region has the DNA TGTGCCAGCAGCGTGTTTAGCACAGATACGCAGTATTTT. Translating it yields CASSVFSTDTQYF.

This chain's CDR3 is CASSGGNQETQYF. The CDR3 DNA reads TGTGCCAGCAGCGGGGGGAACCAAGAGACCCAGTACTTC. J is TRBJ2-5 and V is TRBV11-2, with a weak D call TRBD2 (6 bases). Germline lookup yields CDR1 SGHAT and CDR2 FQNNGV. CDR3 length equals 13 residues. V was cut by 5 bases and J by 0 bases, with 7 bases left in between.

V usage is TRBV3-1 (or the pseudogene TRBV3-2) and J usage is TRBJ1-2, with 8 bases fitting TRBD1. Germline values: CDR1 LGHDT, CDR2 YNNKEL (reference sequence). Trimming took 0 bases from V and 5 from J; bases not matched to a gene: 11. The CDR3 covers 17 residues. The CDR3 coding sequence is TGTGCCAGCAGCCAAGAATTCAAACAGGGGGTAGTGTATGGCTACACCTTC. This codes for CASSQEFKQGVVYGYTF.

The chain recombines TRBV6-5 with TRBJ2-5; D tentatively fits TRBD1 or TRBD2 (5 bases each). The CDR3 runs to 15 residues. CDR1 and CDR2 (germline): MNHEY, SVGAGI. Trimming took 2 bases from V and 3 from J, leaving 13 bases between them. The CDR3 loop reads CASSYDPGRKETQYF. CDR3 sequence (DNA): TGTGCCAGCAGTTACGATCCAGGGAGAAAAGAGACCCAGTACTTC.

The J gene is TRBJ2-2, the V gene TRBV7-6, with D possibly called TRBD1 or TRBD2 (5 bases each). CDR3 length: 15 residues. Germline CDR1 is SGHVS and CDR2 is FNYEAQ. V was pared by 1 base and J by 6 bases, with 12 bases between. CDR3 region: CASSLGGVQSGELFF. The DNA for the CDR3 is TGTGCCAGCAGCTTAGGAGGGGTCCAATCCGGGGAGCTGTTTTTT.

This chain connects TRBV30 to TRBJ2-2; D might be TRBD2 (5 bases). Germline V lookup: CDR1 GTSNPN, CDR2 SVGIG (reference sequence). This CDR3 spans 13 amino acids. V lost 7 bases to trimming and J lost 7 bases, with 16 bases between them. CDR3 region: CASNTRFSGELFF. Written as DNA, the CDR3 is TGTGCCTCGAACACTAGGTTCAGCGGGGAGCTGTTTTTT. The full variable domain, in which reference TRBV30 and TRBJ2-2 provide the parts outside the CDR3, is SQTIHQWPATLVQPVGSPLSLECTVEGTSNPNLYWYRQAAGRGLQLLFYSVGIGQISSEVPQNLSASRPQDRQFILSSKKLLLSDSGFYLCASNTRFSGELFFGEGSRLTVL.

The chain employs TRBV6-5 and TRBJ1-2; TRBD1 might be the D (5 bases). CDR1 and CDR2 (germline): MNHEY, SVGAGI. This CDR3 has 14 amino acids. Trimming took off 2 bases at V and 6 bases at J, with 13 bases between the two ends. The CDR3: CASSYDGTGNGYTF. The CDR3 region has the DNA TGTGCCAGCAGTTACGACGGGACGGGAAATGGCTACACCTTC.

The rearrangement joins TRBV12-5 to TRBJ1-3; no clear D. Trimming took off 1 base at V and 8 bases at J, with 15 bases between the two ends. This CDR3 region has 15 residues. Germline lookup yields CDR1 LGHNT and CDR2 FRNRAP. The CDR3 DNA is TGTGCTAGTGGTTTGGGAGGGATGGGCGCGGACACCATATATTTT. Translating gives CASGLGGMGADTIYF. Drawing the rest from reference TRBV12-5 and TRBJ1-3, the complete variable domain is DARVTQTPRHKVTEMGQEVTMRCQPILGHNTVFWYRQTMMQGLELLAYFRNRAPLDDSGMPKDRFSAEMPDATLATLKIQPSEPRDSAVYFCASGLGGMGADTIYFGEGSWLTVV.

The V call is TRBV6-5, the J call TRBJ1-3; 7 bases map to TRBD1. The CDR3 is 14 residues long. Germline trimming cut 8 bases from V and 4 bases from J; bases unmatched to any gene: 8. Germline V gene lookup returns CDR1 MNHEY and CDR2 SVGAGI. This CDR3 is CASLEGAAGNTIYF. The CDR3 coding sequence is TGTGCCAGCCTCGAGGGGGCGGCCGGAAACACCATATATTTT.

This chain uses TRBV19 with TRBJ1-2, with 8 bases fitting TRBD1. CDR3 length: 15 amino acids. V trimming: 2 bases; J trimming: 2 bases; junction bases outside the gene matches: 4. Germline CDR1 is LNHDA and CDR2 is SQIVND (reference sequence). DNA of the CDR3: TGTGCCAGTAGTATAAGTACAGGGGGAAACTATGGCTACACCTTC. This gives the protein CASSISTGGNYGYTF.

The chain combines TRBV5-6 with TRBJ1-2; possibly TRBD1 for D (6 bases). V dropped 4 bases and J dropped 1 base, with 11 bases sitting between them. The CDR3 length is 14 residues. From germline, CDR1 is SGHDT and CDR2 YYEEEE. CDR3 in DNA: TGTGCCAGCAGCCCCGGACAGCTTAACTATGGCTACACCTTC. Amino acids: CASSPGQLNYGYTF.

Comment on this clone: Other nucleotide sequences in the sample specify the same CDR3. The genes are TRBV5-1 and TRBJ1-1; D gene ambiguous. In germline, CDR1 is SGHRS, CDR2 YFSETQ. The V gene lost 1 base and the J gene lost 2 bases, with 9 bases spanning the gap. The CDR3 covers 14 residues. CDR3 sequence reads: CASSLIGSNTEAFF. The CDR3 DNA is TGCGCCAGCAGCTTGATAGGCAGCAACACTGAAGCTTTCTTT. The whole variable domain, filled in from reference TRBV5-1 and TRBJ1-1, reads KAGVTQTPRYLIKTRGQQVTLSCSPISGHRSVSWYQQTPGQGLQFLFEYFSETQRNKGNFPGRFSGRQFSNSRSEMNVSTLELGDSALYLCASSLIGSNTEAFFGQGTRLTVV.

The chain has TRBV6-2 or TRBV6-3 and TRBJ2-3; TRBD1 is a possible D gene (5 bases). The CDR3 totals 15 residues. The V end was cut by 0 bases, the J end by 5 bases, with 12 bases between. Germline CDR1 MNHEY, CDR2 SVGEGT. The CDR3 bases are TGTGCCAGCAGTTACTCTGGGGCCCGAAAAGATACGCAGTATTTT. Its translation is CASSYSGARKDTQYF.

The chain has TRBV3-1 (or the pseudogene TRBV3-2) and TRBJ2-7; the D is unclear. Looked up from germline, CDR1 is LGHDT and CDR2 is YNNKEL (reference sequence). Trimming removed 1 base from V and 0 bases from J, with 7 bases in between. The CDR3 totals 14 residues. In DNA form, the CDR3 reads TGTGCCAGCAGCCAAGCAAGGAGCTCCTACGAGCAGTACTTC. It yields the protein CASSQARSSYEQYF.

Here the CDR3 DNA reads TGTGCCAGCGCGCCTCCCGGGACAGGGCTATCGGGCTACACCTTC. Its protein product is CASAPPGTGLSGYTF. This chain links TRBV25-1 with TRBJ1-2; TRBD1 aligns across 9 bases. CDR1 is MGHDK, CDR2 SYGVNS, per germline. The CDR3 has 15 amino acids. V was pared by 8 bases and J by 8 bases, with 15 bases of the junction left unmatched.

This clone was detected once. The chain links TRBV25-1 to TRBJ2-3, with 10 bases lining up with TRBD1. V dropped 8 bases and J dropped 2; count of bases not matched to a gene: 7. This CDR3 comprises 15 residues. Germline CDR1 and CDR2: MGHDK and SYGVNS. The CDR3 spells CASRRDRGSTDTQYF. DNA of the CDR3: TGTGCCAGCCGACGGGACAGGGGATCCACAGATACGCAGTATTTT.

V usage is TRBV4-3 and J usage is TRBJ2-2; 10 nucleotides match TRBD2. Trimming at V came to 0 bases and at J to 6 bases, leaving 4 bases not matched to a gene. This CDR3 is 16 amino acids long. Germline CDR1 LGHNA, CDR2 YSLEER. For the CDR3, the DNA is TGCGCCAGCAGCCAAGATGGGAGCGGGGGGGCCGGGGAGCTGTTTTTT. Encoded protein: CASSQDGSGGAGELFF.

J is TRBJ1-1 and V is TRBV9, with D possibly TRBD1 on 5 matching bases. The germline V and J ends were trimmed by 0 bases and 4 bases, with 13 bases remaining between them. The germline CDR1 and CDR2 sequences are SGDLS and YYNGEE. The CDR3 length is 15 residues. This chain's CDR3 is CASSVGDGRGTEAFF. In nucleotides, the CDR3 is TGTGCCAGCAGCGTAGGGGATGGGAGGGGCACTGAAGCTTTCTTT.

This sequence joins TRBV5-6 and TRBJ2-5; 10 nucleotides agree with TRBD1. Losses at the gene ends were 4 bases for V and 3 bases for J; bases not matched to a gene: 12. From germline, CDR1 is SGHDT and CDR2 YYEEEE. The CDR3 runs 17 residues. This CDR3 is CASSTRVPDRGKETQYF. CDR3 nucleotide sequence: TGTGCCAGCAGCACGCGGGTTCCGGACAGGGGGAAAGAGACCCAGTACTTC.